This T cell receptor beta chain was sequenced for a study of response to subunit inactivated influenza vaccine. TCRdb redid the calling of the RT-PCR reads with MiXCR, one entry per CDR3 protein. The sample has around 530,000 distinct CDR3 sequences; 16% are singletons. This clonotype has at least ten counts. This receptor was identified in a man aged 45 to 70 who received an inactivated influenza vaccine. Sequenced here: CD4+ T cells sorted from PBMCs, sampled less than 30 months after vaccination.

The CDR3, as DNA: TGTGCCAGCAGTTTAAGGTCGGGGACGGAAAAACTGTTTTTT. Encoded protein: CASSLRSGTEKLFF. This sequence joins TRBV12-3 or TRBV12-4 and TRBJ1-4, with D tentatively TRBD1 (5 bases). V shed 2 bases and J shed 8 bases, with 12 bases lying between them. CDR3 length equals 14 residues.